The rows below give T cell receptor beta chains drawn from one sample of a study of cytomegalovirus exposure and HLA in healthy donors. Using immunoSEQ multiplex PCR, the repertoire was profiled, and TCRdb retains in-frame clones only, with some absent. Its clone listing holds 200,000 or so clones. Sequencing input: PBMCs. Receptor source: a boy younger than 18 in good health and CMV-seronegative. Each CDR3 is given without its conserved first and last residue. The order of the fields is V gene, J gene, CDR3 protein.

>TRBV28|TRBJ2-7
ASKMAISSYEQY
>TRBV30|TRBJ1-2
AWRVYRDRPNFRGYT
>TRBV4-3|TRBJ2-2
ASSQDPGNTGELF
>TRBV5-4|TRBJ2-3
ASYARGASTDTQY
>TRBV7-2|TRBJ1-6
ASSSSGQDTSPLH
>TRBV5-1|TRBJ2-1
ASRTGTGAFGEQF
>TRBV2|TRBJ2-1
ASTPAYNEQF
>TRBV11-3|TRBJ2-5
ASSPRGEQETQY
>TRBV7-2|TRBJ1-2
ASSLVIGQGAGYT
>TRBV7-6|TRBJ2-3
ASSLGGTRYGKSDTQY
>TRBV7-3|TRBJ2-2
ASSSAGTGRTGELF
>TRBV7-3|TRBJ2-3
ASSLGLAGTDTQY
>TRBV7-9|TRBJ2-1
ASSLFEASGSPSYNEQF
>TRBV27|TRBJ2-1
ASSYVGLAGGGQF
>TRBV18|TRBJ2-7
ASSPSADEQY
>TRBV30|TRBJ1-1
AWTPGQGNTEAF
>TRBV28|TRBJ1-1
ASSFLRDTEAF
>TRBV7-2|TRBJ2-2
ASSTPAGGPNTGELF
>TRBV30|TRBJ1-2
AWNGQGGGYT
>TRBV27|TRBJ1-1
ASSKLATVNTEAF
>TRBV9|TRBJ2-6
ASSVGGLLSGANVLT
>TRBV6-5|TRBJ2-1
ASSARGTLYNEQF
>TRBV30|TRBJ1-5
AWAGDSNQPQH
>TRBV5-1|TRBJ2-2
ASSTGQRNTGELF
>TRBV5-1|TRBJ1-5
ASSKDREGYSNQPQH
>TRBV27|TRBJ1-2
ASSLYGQGGGYT
>TRBV5-1|TRBJ1-2
ASSRTGATANYGYT
>TRBV5-6|TRBJ1-1
ASSLAGVGTEAF
>TRBV7-2|TRBJ1-1
ASSLAQTLGQGALGTEAF
>TRBV14|TRBJ2-7
ASSRIQGVYEQY
>TRBV4-2|TRBJ1-2
ASSLDSPDGGYT
>TRBV6-4|TRBJ2-4
ASSDHYRLAKNIQY
>TRBV30|TRBJ1-2
AWSAQGYT
>TRBV2|TRBJ2-1
ASKRDNEQF
>TRBV14|TRBJ2-2
ASSQAGTGELF
>TRBV5-1|TRBJ2-5
ESPMQGIFETQY
>TRBV19|TRBJ1-4
ASSNLGGEKLF
>TRBV27|TRBJ2-2
ASSSDLISGGLNTGELF
>TRBV7-9|TRBJ1-4
ASSLTTGLGKLF
>TRBV6-5|TRBJ1-2
ASSPPGTGDGYT
>TRBV7-9|TRBJ1-1
ASRAREGLMNTEAF
>TRBV5-6|TRBJ2-7
ASSWSGFEQY
>TRBV30|TRBJ1-2
AWSATGGDYGYT
>TRBV15|TRBJ1-5
ATGTDRGQNQPQH
>TRBV2|TRBJ2-3
ASNRDTQY
>TRBV5-1|TRBJ2-7
ASRVDRSYEQY
>TRBV29-1|TRBJ1-2
SVFSWPGGYT
>TRBV19|TRBJ2-1
ASRPGTSYNEQF
>TRBV27|TRBJ1-1
ASSLRGYTEAF
>TRBV5-1|TRBJ2-1
ASSLTTNNEQF
>TRBV2|TRBJ1-1
ARGSGGEAF
>TRBV7-8|TRBJ2-7
ASSPTDRGTYEQY
>TRBV5-4|TRBJ2-5
ASSFGARQETQY
>TRBV9|TRBJ1-3
ASSVGGASGNTIY
>TRBV7-3|TRBJ2-7
ASSVSGGYEQY
>TRBV6-1|TRBJ1-1
AEPDMNTEAF
>TRBV4-1|TRBJ1-3
ASSQPQGYGNTIY
>TRBV10-1|TRBJ1-1
ASSESSGTEAF
>TRBV10-3|TRBJ2-3
ATSSGALTDTQY